These 6 T cell receptor beta chains share one sample of origin, sequenced in a study of CD8 T cells in Susac syndrome. The RNA input was roughly 0.45 to 1 ug, and it was reverse transcribed with random hexamers. TCRdb recomputed calls from the immunoSEQ multiplex PCR reads with MiXCR, one row per CDR3 protein. The sample holds fewer than 300,000 distinct CDR3 sequences, about 85% seen once. Source material: CD8+ T cells from PBMCs. Receptors were obtained from a human donor with multiple sclerosis.

The count of this clonotype is one. The chain joins TRBV14 to TRBJ2-5, with D perhaps TRBD2 (5 bases). V was pared by 2 bases and J by 7 bases, with 5 bases between. This CDR3 has 11 residues. Germline V gene sequence: CDR1 SGHDN, CDR2 FVKESK. The CDR3: CASSQSGTQYF. For the CDR3, the DNA is TGTGCCAGCAGCCAAAGCGGGACCCAGTACTTC.

The V and J genes are TRBV7-8 and TRBJ2-5; the match to TRBD2 covers 9 bases. Germline CDR1 is SGHVS and CDR2 is FQNEAQ. J was trimmed by 1 base and V by 1 base; bases with no gene match: 7. This CDR3 comprises 17 residues. The CDR3: CASSLVASGNIQETQYF. CDR3 bases: TGTGCCAGCAGCTTAGTGGCTAGCGGGAATATCCAAGAGACCCAGTACTTC.

The chain links TRBV29-1 to TRBJ2-1; D gene unclear. In germline, CDR1 is SQVTM, CDR2 ANQGSEA. Deletions cut 5 bases from V and 4 bases from J, with 24 bases between. This CDR3 contains 17 residues. The CDR3 loop is CSVRPSPPNGQYNEQFF. CDR3 nucleotides: TGCAGCGTTCGCCCGAGCCCCCCCAACGGGCAGTACAATGAGCAGTTCTTC.

The chain joins TRBV28 to TRBJ2-5; TRBD1 matches 11 bases. The length of the CDR3 is 13 residues. CDR1 and CDR2 (germline): MDHEN, SYDVKM. The V gene end was trimmed by 10 bases and the J gene end by 2 bases; junction bases not matched to a gene: 3. The CDR3, as DNA: TGTGCCACGCGGGACAGGGGGCAAGAGACCCAGTACTTC. It specifies CATRDRGQETQYF.

The V gene is TRBV9, the J gene TRBJ2-7; D remains ambiguous. The CDR3 runs to 14 residues. CDR1 is SGDLS and CDR2 is YYNGEE in the germline V gene. V dropped 3 bases and J dropped 4 bases, with 14 bases sitting between them. The CDR3 sequence is CASSDGDPGYEQYF. The DNA of the CDR3 is TGTGCCAGCAGCGACGGCGACCCCGGATACGAGCAGTACTTC.

The V gene is TRBV7-9, the J gene TRBJ2-1; 7 bases match TRBD2. This CDR3 is built from 16 residues. V trimming: 1 base; J trimming: 4 bases; junction bases outside the gene matches: 7. The germline V gene encodes CDR1 SEHNR and CDR2 FQNEAQ (reference sequence). CDR3 sequence reads: CASSLGASGLYNEQFF. CDR3 coding DNA: TGTGCCAGCAGCTTAGGGGCTAGCGGACTTTACAATGAGCAGTTCTTC.